This entry concerns a single T cell receptor (beta chain). This entry comes from a study of blood T cell repertoires in COVID-19. Study details: Acute and convalescent COVID-19 samples came from the United States, Italy and Spain. T cells, B-cell-depleted T cells, or PBMCs supplied cDNA or gDNA.

Per the original data handling: By means of reference gene primer amplification, nucleated cell counts were estimated. The assay was immunoSEQ multiplex PCR, and TCRdb's table has in-frame clones only and misses some. V and J calls and clone size come straight from that table; D and trimming were deduced from the DNA. The sample records hundreds of thousands of clones, 88% being singletons. Seattle-derived patients entered the study during active infection and were followed longitudinally. V lost 4 bases, J lost 2 bases, and 14 bases lay in between. Germline CDR1 and CDR2: SGDLS and YYNGEE. This CDR3 is built from 15 residues.

The receptor's source is a woman in her 30s with COVID-19, enrolled during active disease. The chain links TRBV9 to TRBJ2-3; no firm D call. Sequenced sample: peripheral blood. The CDR3 loop is CASSPQSIVTDTQYF. DNA of the CDR3: TGTGCCAGCAGCCCTCAGTCGATTGTCACAGATACGCAGTATTTT.